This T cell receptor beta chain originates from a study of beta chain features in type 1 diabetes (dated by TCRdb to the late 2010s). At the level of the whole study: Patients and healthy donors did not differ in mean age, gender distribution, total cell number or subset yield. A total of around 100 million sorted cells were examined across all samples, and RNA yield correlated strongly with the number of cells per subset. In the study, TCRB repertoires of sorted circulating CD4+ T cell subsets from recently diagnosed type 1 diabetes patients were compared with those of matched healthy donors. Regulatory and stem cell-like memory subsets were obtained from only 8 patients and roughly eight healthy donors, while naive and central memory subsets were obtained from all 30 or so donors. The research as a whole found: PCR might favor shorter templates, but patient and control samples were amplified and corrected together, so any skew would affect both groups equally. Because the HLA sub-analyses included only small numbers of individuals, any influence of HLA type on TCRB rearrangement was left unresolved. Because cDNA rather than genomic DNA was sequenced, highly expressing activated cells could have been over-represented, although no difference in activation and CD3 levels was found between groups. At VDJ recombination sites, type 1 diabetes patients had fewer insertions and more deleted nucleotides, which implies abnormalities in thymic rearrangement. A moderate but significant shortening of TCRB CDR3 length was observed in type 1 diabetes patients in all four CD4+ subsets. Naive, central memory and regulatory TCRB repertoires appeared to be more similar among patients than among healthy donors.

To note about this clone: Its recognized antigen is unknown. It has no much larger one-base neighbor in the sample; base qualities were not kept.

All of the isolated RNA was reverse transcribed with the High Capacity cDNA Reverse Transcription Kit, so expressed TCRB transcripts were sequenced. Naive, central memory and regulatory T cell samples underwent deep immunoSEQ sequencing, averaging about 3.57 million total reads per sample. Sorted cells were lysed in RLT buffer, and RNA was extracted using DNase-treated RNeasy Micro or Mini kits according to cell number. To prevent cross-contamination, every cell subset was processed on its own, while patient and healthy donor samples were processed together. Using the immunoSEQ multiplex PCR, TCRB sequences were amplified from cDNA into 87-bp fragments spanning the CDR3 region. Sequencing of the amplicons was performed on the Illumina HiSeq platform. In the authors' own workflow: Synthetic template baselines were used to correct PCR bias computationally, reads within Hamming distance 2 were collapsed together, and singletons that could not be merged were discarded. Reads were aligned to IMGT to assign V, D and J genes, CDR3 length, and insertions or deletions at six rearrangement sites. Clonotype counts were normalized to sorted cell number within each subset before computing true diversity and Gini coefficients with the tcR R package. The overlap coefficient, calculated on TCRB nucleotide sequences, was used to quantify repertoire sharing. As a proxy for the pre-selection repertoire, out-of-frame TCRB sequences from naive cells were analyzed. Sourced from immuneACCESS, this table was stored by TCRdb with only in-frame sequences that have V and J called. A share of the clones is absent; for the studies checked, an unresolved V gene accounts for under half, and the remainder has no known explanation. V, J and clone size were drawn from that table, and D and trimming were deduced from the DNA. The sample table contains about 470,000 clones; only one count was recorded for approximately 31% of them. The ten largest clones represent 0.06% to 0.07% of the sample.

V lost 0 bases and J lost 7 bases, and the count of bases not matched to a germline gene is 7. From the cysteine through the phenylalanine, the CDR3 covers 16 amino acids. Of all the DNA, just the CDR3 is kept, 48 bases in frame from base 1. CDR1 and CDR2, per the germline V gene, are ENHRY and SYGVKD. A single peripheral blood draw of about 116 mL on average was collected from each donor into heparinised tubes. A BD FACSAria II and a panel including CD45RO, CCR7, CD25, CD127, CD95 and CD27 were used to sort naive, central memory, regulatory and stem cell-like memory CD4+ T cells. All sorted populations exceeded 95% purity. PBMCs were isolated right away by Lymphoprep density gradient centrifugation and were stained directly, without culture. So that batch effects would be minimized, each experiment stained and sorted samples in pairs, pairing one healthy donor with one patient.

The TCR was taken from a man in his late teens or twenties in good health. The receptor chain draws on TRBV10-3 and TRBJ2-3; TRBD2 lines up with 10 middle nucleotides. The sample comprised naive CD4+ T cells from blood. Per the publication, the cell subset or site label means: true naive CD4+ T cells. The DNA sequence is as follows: TGTGCCATCAGTGAGTCAGAAGCGGGAGGGCGGAATACGCAGTATTTT. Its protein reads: CAISESEAGGRNTQYF.